Listed below are T cell receptor beta chains from one sample, sequenced in a study of blood T cell repertoires in COVID-19. Some clones are missing from TCRdb's copy, which holds only in-frame ones; the method was immunoSEQ multiplex PCR. The sample holds about 180,000 clones, roughly 88% seen once. Material for sequencing was PBMCs or T cells enriched from blood (not recorded which). Receptors originate from a man aged 50 or older who had recovered from COVID-19. The conserved cysteine and the conserved F or W are not part of the CDR3 here. The order of the fields is CDR3 protein, V gene, J gene.

cdr3_aa: AISDDSLYGYT
v_call: TRBV10-3
j_call: TRBJ1-2

cdr3_aa: ASIPTRTSGLSTTEQY
v_call: TRBV27
j_call: TRBJ2-7

cdr3_aa: ASSQNGVSGNTIY
v_call: TRBV11-3
j_call: TRBJ1-3

cdr3_aa: ASSIVWTGSQPQH
v_call: TRBV19
j_call: TRBJ1-5

cdr3_aa: ASSSGGPHEETQY
v_call: TRBV5-8
j_call: TRBJ2-5

cdr3_aa: ASSPLTGWDSPLH
v_call: TRBV5-8
j_call: TRBJ1-6

cdr3_aa: ASSAGQGANTEAF
v_call: TRBV9
j_call: TRBJ1-1

cdr3_aa: ASSPSRVGYT
v_call: TRBV19
j_call: TRBJ1-2

cdr3_aa: ASRPTGSSGANVLT
v_call: TRBV28
j_call: TRBJ2-6

cdr3_aa: ASTEGGQGQPQH
v_call: TRBV2
j_call: TRBJ1-5

cdr3_aa: ASSHPGVTGINEQF
v_call: TRBV14
j_call: TRBJ2-1